The rows below give T cell receptor beta chains drawn from one sample of a study of blood T cell repertoires in COVID-19. Repertoires were generated with immunoSEQ multiplex PCR, while TCRdb's copy carries only in-frame clones and drops some. The sample consists of 170,000 or so clones, 70% to 80% of them appearing once. Sequencing was done on a sample of PBMCs or T cells enriched from blood (not recorded which). Receptor source: a woman between 50 and 59 years old who had recovered from COVID-19. CDR3s leave out the opening cysteine and the closing phenylalanine or tryptophan.

length: 11
V: TRBV28
J: TRBJ2-7
CDR3: ASTSGGNYEQY

length: 13
V: TRBV4-1
J: TRBJ2-2
CDR3: ATSREGWNTGELF

length: 11
V: TRBV12-3/TRBV12-4
J: TRBJ1-4
CDR3: ASRSGQGEKLF

length: 11
V: TRBV11-2
J: TRBJ1-1
CDR3: ASSIRSGTEAF

length: 12
V: TRBV19
J: TRBJ2-7
CDR3: ASSMSGGPYEQY

length: 16
V: TRBV7-2
J: TRBJ2-5
CDR3: ASSLSRLAGVVQETQY

length: 10
V: TRBV27
J: TRBJ2-1
CDR3: AILSENNEQF

length: 12
V: TRBV6-5
J: TRBJ1-2
CDR3: ASSYSQGVGGYT

length: 10
V: TRBV29-1
J: TRBJ1-1
CDR3: SVGDPGTEAF

length: 12
V: TRBV30
J: TRBJ1-5
CDR3: AWDHSYSNQPQH

length: 13
V: TRBV19
J: TRBJ1-2
CDR3: ASSIGDRDLYGYT

length: 11
V: TRBV4-2
J: TRBJ1-6
CDR3: ASSQEAGSPLH